This T cell receptor (beta chain) was captured in a study of blood T cell repertoires in COVID-19. The ends were cut back, 2 bases at V and 10 bases at J, with 11 bases in the middle. The CDR3 is made up of 12 amino acids. All enrollees were about 18 to 100 years old and from around 25 US areas. Cohort placement rested on clinical history that participants reported themselves. Original handling: Amplified reference gene primers provided the basis for estimating nucleated cell counts. Profiling relied on immunoSEQ multiplex PCR, and the TCRdb table lists in-frame clones only, not all of them. V, J and clone size reflect that table, while D and trimming were determined from the DNA. The data show fewer than 400,000 clones, 85% to 95% seen once.

The TCR sequence derives from a woman in her thirties who had been exposed to COVID-19. The chain couples TRBV12-3 or TRBV12-4 to TRBJ1-1; D is ambiguous. The source material was PBMCs or T cells enriched from blood (not recorded which). CDR3 sequence reads: CASSLYGSGAFF. CDR3 bases: TGTGCCAGCAGTTTATACGGGTCTGGAGCTTTCTTT.